The rows below give T cell receptor beta chains drawn from one sample of a study of blood T cell repertoires in COVID-19. Profiled with immunoSEQ multiplex PCR; TCRdb holds only in-frame clones, not every one. The sample contains approximately 130,000 clones, roughly 79% of which appear only once. Source material: peripheral blood. These receptors came from a man aged 80 or over with acute or convalescent COVID-19. The CDR3 runs from the conserved cysteine through the conserved F or W. D genes are given only for firm matches. Not every row has a clone size; where given, it reads once, few, many or a size class.

D: TRBD1; V: TRBV6-1; J: TRBJ1-3; size: .; CDR3: CASSEQGAGNTIYF; DNA: TGTGCCAGCAGTGAACAGGGGGCCGGAAACACCATATATTTT
D: TRBD1; V: TRBV27; J: TRBJ2-1; size: .; CDR3: CASSLAGTFRTGAYNEQFF; DNA: TGTGCCAGCAGTTTGGCGGGTACATTTCGGACAGGAGCGTACAATGAGCAGTTCTTC
D: TRBD2; V: TRBV7-2; J: TRBJ2-5; size: few; CDR3: CASSLTAGGIETQYF; DNA: TGTGCCAGCAGCTTGACAGCGGGGGGGATAGAGACCCAGTACTTC
D: TRBD1; V: TRBV6-5; J: TRBJ2-7; size: .; CDR3: CASSPRQGGIYEQYF; DNA: TGTGCCAGCAGTCCCCGACAGGGTGGGATCTACGAGCAGTACTTC
D: TRBD2; V: TRBV5-6; J: TRBJ2-5; size: .; CDR3: CASSLLSRGAEETQYF; DNA: TGTGCCAGCAGCCTTCTCTCGCGGGGGGCCGAAGAGACCCAGTACTTC
D: .; V: TRBV5-1; J: TRBJ1-2; size: .; CDR3: CASSLLAPSNYGYTF; DNA: TGCGCCAGCAGCTTGTTAGCCCCTTCTAACTATGGCTACACCTTC
D: TRBD1; V: TRBV5-1; J: TRBJ1-2; size: .; CDR3: CASSQGQAANYGYTF; DNA: TGCGCCAGCAGTCAGGGACAGGCGGCTAACTATGGCTACACCTTC
D: .; V: TRBV14; J: TRBJ1-5; size: .; CDR3: CASSSGINQPQHF; DNA: TGTGCCAGCAGCTCGGGAATTAATCAGCCCCAGCATTTT
D: TRBD1; V: TRBV18; J: TRBJ2-7; size: .; CDR3: CASSPGQGATYEQYF; DNA: TGTGCCAGCTCACCAGGCCAGGGGGCTACCTACGAGCAGTACTTC
D: .; V: TRBV12-5; J: TRBJ1-5; size: .; CDR3: CASGRDTNQPQHF; DNA: TGTGCTAGTGGTCGGGACACCAATCAGCCCCAGCATTTT
D: TRBD1; V: TRBV2; J: TRBJ1-1; size: .; CDR3: CARGSTGGTEAFF; DNA: TGTGCCAGGGGGTCGACAGGGGGCACTGAAGCTTTCTTT
D: TRBD1; V: TRBV25-1; J: TRBJ1-1; size: .; CDR3: CASSEKTGSLPNTEAFF; DNA: TGTGCCAGCAGTGAAAAGACAGGGTCTTTGCCGAACACTGAAGCTTTCTTT
D: .; V: TRBV27; J: TRBJ1-6; size: .; CDR3: CASGRSYNSPLHF; DNA: TGTGCCAGCGGGCGCAGTTATAATTCACCCCTCCACTTT
D: .; V: TRBV19; J: TRBJ1-5; size: .; CDR3: CASSISGRSLTQPQHF; DNA: TGTGCCAGTAGTATAAGTGGTAGGAGTTTGACTCAGCCCCAGCATTTT
D: .; V: TRBV2; J: TRBJ1-5; size: .; CDR3: CASGLETGSNQPQHF; DNA: TGTGCCAGCGGCCTGGAGACGGGGAGCAATCAGCCCCAGCATTTT
D: .; V: TRBV6-5; J: TRBJ2-7; size: few; CDR3: CASSYKGGPPFYEQYF; DNA: TGTGCCAGCAGTTACAAAGGAGGGCCTCCTTTCTACGAGCAGTACTTC
D: .; V: TRBV19; J: TRBJ1-5; size: few; CDR3: CASTGVWSNQPQHF; DNA: TGTGCCAGTACAGGGGTATGGAGCAATCAGCCCCAGCATTTT
D: .; V: TRBV10-3; J: TRBJ1-1; size: .; CDR3: CAISEQRGTEAFF; DNA: TGTGCCATCAGTGAACAGCGGGGGACTGAAGCTTTCTTT
D: .; V: TRBV5-1; J: TRBJ1-2; size: few; CDR3: CASSLAETVYGYTF; DNA: TGCGCCAGCAGCTTGGCGGAGACGGTCTATGGCTACACCTTC
D: TRBD1; V: TRBV6-5; J: TRBJ2-7; size: .; CDR3: CASSYPGTAEQYF; DNA: TGTGCCAGCAGTTACCCCGGGACAGCTGAGCAGTACTTC
D: TRBD1; V: TRBV7-8; J: TRBJ1-5; size: .; CDR3: CASSFAGTAGNQPQHF; DNA: TGTGCCAGCAGCTTCGCCGGGACAGCTGGCAATCAGCCCCAGCATTTT
D: TRBD1; V: TRBV7-2; J: TRBJ1-2; size: .; CDR3: CASSLAGPQGTDGYTF; DNA: TGTGCCAGCAGCTTAGCAGGCCCACAGGGGACGGATGGCTACACCTTC
D: .; V: TRBV7-2; J: TRBJ1-1; size: .; CDR3: CASSFTGGTEAFF; DNA: TGTGCCAGCAGCTTCACTGGCGGGACTGAAGCTTTCTTT
D: TRBD1; V: TRBV29-1; J: TRBJ1-2; size: .; CDR3: CSVADREGYTF; DNA: TGCAGCGTCGCCGACAGGGAAGGCTACACCTTC
D: TRBD2; V: TRBV10-3; J: TRBJ2-3; size: .; CDR3: CAISEGLGLARGDTQYF; DNA: TGTGCCATCAGTGAGGGATTGGGACTAGCGCGGGGGGATACGCAGTATTTT
D: TRBD1; V: TRBV15; J: TRBJ1-2; size: .; CDR3: CATSRAGGYGYTF; DNA: TGTGCCACCAGCAGAGCAGGGGGCTATGGCTACACCTTC
D: TRBD2; V: TRBV4-3; J: TRBJ2-1; size: many; CDR3: CASSPRASGAGEQFF; DNA: TGCGCCAGCAGCCCCCGGGCTAGCGGGGCCGGTGAGCAGTTCTTC
D: TRBD1; V: TRBV6-6; J: TRBJ1-6; size: few; CDR3: CASSHRDSHNSPLHF; DNA: TGTGCCAGCAGTCACCGGGACAGCCATAATTCACCCCTCCACTTT
D: .; V: TRBV5-1; J: TRBJ2-5; size: .; CDR3: CASSQTGKETQYF; DNA: TGCGCCAGCAGCCAAACGGGGAAAGAGACCCAGTACTTC
D: .; V: TRBV2; J: TRBJ1-6; size: .; CDR3: CASSEGGGRNSPLHF; DNA: TGTGCCAGCAGTGAAGGGGGCGGGAGAAATTCACCCCTCCACTTT
D: TRBD2; V: TRBV19; J: TRBJ2-1; size: .; CDR3: CASSRLREDEQFF; DNA: TGTGCCAGTAGTCGTCTCCGGGAGGATGAGCAGTTCTTC
D: .; V: TRBV7-8; J: TRBJ2-7; size: .; CDR3: CASSLARLSYEQYF; DNA: TGTGCCAGCAGCTTAGCGCGCCTCTCCTACGAGCAGTACTTC
D: .; V: TRBV2; J: TRBJ2-7; size: .; CDR3: CASRSGTELYEQYF; DNA: TGTGCCAGCAGGTCGGGGACTGAACTTTACGAGCAGTACTTC
D: TRBD1; V: TRBV5-6; J: TRBJ1-1; size: .; CDR3: CASSPGSGTGIEAFF; DNA: TGTGCCAGCAGCCCGGGCTCCGGGACAGGAATAGAAGCTTTCTTT
D: TRBD1; V: TRBV6-1; J: TRBJ2-1; size: .; CDR3: CASSEADRVKNEQFF; DNA: TGTGCCAGCAGTGAGGCGGACAGGGTCAAAAATGAGCAGTTCTTC